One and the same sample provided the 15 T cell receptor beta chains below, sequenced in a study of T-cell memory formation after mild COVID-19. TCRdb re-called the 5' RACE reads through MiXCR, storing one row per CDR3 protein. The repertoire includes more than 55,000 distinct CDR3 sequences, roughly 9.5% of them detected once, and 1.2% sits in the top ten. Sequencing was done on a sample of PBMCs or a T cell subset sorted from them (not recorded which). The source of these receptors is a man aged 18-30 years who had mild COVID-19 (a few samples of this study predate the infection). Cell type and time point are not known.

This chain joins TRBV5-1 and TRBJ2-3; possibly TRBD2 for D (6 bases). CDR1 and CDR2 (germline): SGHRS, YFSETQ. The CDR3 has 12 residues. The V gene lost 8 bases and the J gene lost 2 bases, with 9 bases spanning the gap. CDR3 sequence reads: CARGLDTDTQYF. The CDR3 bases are TGCGCCAGGGGACTTGACACAGATACGCAGTATTTT.

Here the CDR3 DNA reads TGCGCCAGCAGCCCGGTGGCAGGGGCCTCCTCTGGAAACACCATATATTTT. It specifies CASSPVAGASSGNTIYF. This chain joins TRBV5-1 and TRBJ1-3, with D maybe TRBD1 (6 bases). The germline V and J ends were trimmed by 4 bases and 0 bases, with 17 bases remaining between them. Germline loops: CDR1 SGHRS, CDR2 YFSETQ. The CDR3 consists of 17 residues.

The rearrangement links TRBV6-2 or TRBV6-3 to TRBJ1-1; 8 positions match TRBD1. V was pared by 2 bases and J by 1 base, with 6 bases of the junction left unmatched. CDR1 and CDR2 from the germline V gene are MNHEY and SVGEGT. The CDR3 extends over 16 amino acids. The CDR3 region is CASSYDQGAENTEAFF. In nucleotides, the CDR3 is TGTGCCAGCAGTTACGATCAGGGGGCAGAGAACACTGAAGCTTTCTTT.

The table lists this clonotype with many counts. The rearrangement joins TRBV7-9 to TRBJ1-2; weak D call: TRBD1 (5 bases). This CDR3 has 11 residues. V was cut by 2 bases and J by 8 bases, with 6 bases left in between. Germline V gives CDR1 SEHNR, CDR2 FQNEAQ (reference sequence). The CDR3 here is CASSLRGGYTF. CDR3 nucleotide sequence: TGTGCCAGCAGCTTACGGGGCGGCTACACCTTC.

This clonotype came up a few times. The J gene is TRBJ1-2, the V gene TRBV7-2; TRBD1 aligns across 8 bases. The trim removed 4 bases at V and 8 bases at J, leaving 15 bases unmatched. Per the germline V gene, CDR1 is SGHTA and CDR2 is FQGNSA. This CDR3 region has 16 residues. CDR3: CASSSTREAGGKGYTF. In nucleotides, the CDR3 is TGTGCCAGCAGCTCTACGAGGGAGGCAGGGGGCAAAGGCTACACCTTC.

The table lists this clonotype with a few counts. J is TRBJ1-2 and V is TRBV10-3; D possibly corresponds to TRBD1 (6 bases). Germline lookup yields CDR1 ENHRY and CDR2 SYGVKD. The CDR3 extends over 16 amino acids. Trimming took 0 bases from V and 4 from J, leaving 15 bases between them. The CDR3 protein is CAISESGAGDGYGYTF. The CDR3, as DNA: TGTGCCATCAGTGAGTCCGGGGCAGGGGATGGCTATGGCTACACCTTC.

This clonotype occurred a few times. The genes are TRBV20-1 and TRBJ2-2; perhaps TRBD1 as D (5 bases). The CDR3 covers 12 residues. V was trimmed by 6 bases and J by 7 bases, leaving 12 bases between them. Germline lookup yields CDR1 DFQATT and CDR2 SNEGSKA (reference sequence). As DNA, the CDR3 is TGCAGTGCCCCTCAGGGTGTCGGGGAGCTGTTTTTT. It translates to CSAPQGVGELFF.

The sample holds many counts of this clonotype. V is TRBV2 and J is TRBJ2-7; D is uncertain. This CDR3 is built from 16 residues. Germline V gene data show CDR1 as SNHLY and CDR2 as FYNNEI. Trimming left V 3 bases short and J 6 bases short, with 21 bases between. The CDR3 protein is CASSEFVELRLGEQYF. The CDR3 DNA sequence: TGTGCCAGCAGTGAGTTCGTGGAGCTCAGGCTCGGCGAGCAGTACTTC.

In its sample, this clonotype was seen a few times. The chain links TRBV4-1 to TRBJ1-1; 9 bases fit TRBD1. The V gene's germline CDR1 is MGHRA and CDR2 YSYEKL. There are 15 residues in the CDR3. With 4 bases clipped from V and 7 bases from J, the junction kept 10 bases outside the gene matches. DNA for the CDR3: TGCGCCAGCAGCCTGACGGAGACAGGGGGGGGTGAAGCTTTCTTT. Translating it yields CASSLTETGGGEAFF.

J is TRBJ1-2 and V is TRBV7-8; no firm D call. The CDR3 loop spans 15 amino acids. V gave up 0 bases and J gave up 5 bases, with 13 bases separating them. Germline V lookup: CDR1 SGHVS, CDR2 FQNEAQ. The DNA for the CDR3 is TGTGCCAGCAGCTTAGCGCAATCGGCAGTTTATGGCTACACCTTC. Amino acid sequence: CASSLAQSAVYGYTF.

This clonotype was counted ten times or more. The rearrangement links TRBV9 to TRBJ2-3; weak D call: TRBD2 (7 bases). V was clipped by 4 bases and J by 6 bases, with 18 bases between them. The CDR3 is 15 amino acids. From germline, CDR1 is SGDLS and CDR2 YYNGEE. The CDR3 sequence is CASSSLGGPADTQYF. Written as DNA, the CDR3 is TGTGCCAGCAGCTCCTTGGGGGGGCCGGCGGATACGCAGTATTTT.

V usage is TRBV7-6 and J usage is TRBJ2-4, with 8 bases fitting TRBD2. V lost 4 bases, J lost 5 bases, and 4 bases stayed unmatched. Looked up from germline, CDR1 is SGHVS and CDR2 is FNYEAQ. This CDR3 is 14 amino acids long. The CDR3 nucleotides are TGTGCCAGCAGCTCACGGGGGGGCCAAAACATTCAGTACTTC. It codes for CASSSRGGQNIQYF.

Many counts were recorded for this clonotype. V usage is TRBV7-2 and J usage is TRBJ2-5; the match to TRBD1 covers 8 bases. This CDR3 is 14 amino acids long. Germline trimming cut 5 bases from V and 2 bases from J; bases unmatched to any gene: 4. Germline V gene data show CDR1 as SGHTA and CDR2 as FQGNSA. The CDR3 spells CASSNRGAQETQYF. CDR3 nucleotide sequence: TGTGCCAGCAGCAACAGGGGGGCGCAAGAGACCCAGTACTTC.

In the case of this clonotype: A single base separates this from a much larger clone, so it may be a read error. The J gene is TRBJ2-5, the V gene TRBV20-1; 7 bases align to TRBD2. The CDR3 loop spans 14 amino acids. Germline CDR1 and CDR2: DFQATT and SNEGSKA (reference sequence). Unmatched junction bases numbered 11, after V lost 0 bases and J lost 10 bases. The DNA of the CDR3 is TGCAGTGCTAGAGATCCCCAGCGGGGAGCGAGCCAGTACTTC. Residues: CSARDPQRGASQYF.

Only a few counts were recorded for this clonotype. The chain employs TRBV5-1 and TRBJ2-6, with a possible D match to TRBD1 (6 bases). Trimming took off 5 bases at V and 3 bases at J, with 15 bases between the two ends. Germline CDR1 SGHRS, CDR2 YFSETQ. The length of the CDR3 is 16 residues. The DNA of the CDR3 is TGCGCCAGCAGTCAAACAGGGATGGATGGGGCCAACGTCCTGACTTTC. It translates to CASSQTGMDGANVLTF.